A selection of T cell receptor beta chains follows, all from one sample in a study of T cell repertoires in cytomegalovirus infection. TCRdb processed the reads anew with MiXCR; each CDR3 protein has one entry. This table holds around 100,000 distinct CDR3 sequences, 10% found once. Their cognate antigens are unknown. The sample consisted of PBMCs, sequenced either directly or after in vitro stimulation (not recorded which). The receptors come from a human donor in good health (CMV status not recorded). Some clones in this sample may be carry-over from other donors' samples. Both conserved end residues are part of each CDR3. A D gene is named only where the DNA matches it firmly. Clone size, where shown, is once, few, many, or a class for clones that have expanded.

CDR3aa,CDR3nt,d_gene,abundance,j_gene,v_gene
CVSSQQRHEQFF,TGTGTCAGCAGCCAACAGAGACATGAGCAGTTCTTC,-,-,TRBJ2-1,TRBV7-9
CASSISGVSSSTDTQYF,TGTGCCAGTAGTATCTCCGGTGTTAGCTCTAGCACAGATACGCAGTATTTT,-,few,TRBJ2-3,TRBV19
CASSLGTSYNTEAFF,TGTGCCAGCAGCTTAGGTACCAGCTATAACACTGAAGCTTTCTTT,-,many,TRBJ1-1,TRBV7-8
CASSSASGRGNEQFF,TGTGCCAGTAGTTCGGCTAGCGGGAGAGGGAATGAGCAGTTCTTC,TRBD2,-,TRBJ2-1,TRBV19
CASSLLATSSYNEQFF,TGTGCCAGCAGTTTACTAGCGACGAGCTCCTACAATGAGCAGTTCTTC,-,many,TRBJ2-1,TRBV28
CASSSLAGQFF,TGTGCCAGCAGTTCGCTAGCGGGACAGTTCTTC,TRBD2,many,TRBJ2-1,TRBV6-1
CASSLVAYSYEQYF,TGCGCCAGCAGCTTGGTGGCGTATTCCTACGAGCAGTACTTC,-,many,TRBJ2-7,TRBV5-1
CASRGLAGGGNEQFF,TGTGCCAGCAGAGGACTAGCGGGAGGGGGCAATGAGCAGTTCTTC,TRBD2,-,TRBJ2-1,TRBV7-2
CASSLTSGANVLTF,TGTGCCAGCAGCTTGACATCTGGGGCCAACGTCCTGACTTTC,-,few,TRBJ2-6,TRBV7-2
CASRGAGSNQPQHF,TGTGCCAGTAGAGGGGCAGGAAGCAATCAGCCCCAGCATTTT,-,many,TRBJ1-5,TRBV11-2
CASSSGGTGLETQYF,TGTGCCAGCAGCTCAGGGGGGACAGGGCTCGAGACCCAGTACTTC,TRBD1,many,TRBJ2-5,TRBV7-2
CASTPLGETDTQYF,TGTGCCAGCACCCCTCTGGGGGAGACAGATACGCAGTATTTT,-,many,TRBJ2-3,TRBV7-2
CATSAGGPYNSPLHF,TGTGCCACCAGCGCGGGGGGCCCCTATAATTCACCCCTCCACTTT,-,-,TRBJ1-6,TRBV2
CASSLGSVSSYEQYF,TGTGCCAGCAGCTTAGGGAGCGTATCCTCCTACGAGCAGTACTTC,-,many,TRBJ2-7,TRBV7-6
CASSLGTGSAYEQYF,TGTGCCAGCAGCTTAGGGACAGGGAGCGCGTACGAGCAGTACTTC,TRBD1,many,TRBJ2-7,TRBV7-2
CASRPTSYNEQFF,TGTGCCAGCAGACCGACTTCGTACAATGAGCAGTTCTTC,-,many,TRBJ2-1,TRBV7-2